The TCR beta chain described here comes from a study of T cells after yellow fever vaccination. Notes on the study in general: The booster response re-showed most primary clones: over 95% CD4, 88% CD8. The appearance of a small share of clonotypes in both CD4 and CD8 compartments was observed.

The sample holds many counts of this clonotype. The antigen is undetermined. By 5'RACE template switching, TCR cDNA was produced, with a universal primer site and UMIs added in the process. TCRdb reanalysed the 5' RACE reads using MiXCR and keeps one entry per CDR3 protein. The data hold 170,000 or so distinct CDR3 sequences, with roughly 6.2% observed a single time. After removal of 3 bases from V and 1 base from J, the junction contained 7 bases not matched to a gene. The CDR3 runs to 16 residues. Germline V gives CDR1 MGHRA, CDR2 YSYEKL. The receptor's source is a man aged 18-30 years who received the YFV17D yellow fever vaccine. J is TRBJ2-5 and V is TRBV4-1, with 8 nucleotides matching TRBD1. The sequences come from CD4+ T cells sorted from PBMCs, collected on the day of the first yellow fever vaccination. The CDR3 DNA is TGCGCCAGCAGCCATGCAGGACAGGGCCGCCAAGAGACCCAGTACTTC. Encoded protein: CASSHAGQGRQETQYF.